This T cell receptor beta chain is drawn from a study of technical replicates of blood from a handful of donors. Sequencing was performed with immunoSEQ multiplex PCR; in TCRdb, only in-frame clones are kept and a portion is missing. The sample includes 70,000 or so clones, 92% of them seen just once. The sample holds one count of this clone. The CDR3 sequence is 15 residues long. In germline, CDR1 is MNHEY, CDR2 SMNVEV (reference sequence). Trimming at V came to 4 bases and at J to 2 bases, leaving 2 bases not matched to a gene. This receptor was obtained from a human donor in good health. This chain uses TRBV27 with TRBJ1-5; 10 bases agree with TRBD1. Input material: T cells isolated from PBMCs. CDR3 in amino acids: CASSSGTGGNQPQHF. As DNA, the CDR3 is TGTGCCAGCAGTTCCGGGACAGGGGGCAATCAGCCCCAGCATTTT.